Listed below are T cell receptor beta chains from one sample, sequenced in a study of human T cells and chemical hapten exposure. TCRdb re-analysed the RACE reads in MiXCR, keeping a single row per CDR3 protein. The sample records approximately 400,000 distinct CDR3 sequences, 5.1% being singletons. Here the sequenced sample was whole blood, taken in connection with sensitization to the hapten diphenylcyclopropenone (DPC). Receptors were obtained from a woman between 50 and 59 years old with alopecia areata. Some clones in this sample may be carry-over from other donors' samples. Both conserved end residues are part of each CDR3. Fields, in order: V gene, J gene, D gene, clone size, CDR3 protein, CDR3 DNA. A D gene is named only where the DNA matches it firmly. Size values are once, few and many counts, or a class for expanded clones, and some rows have none.

TRBV9	TRBJ2-5	TRBD2	many	CASSPGVLAGEETQYF	TGTGCCAGCAGCCCAGGCGTCCTAGCGGGGGAAGAGACCCAGTACTTC
TRBV15	TRBJ1-4	-	few	CASVVDYGEKLFF	TGTGCCTCGGTAGTGGACTACGGTGAAAAACTGTTTTTT
TRBV12-3/TRBV12-4	TRBJ1-5	-	many	CASSFFMTSQPQHF	TGTGCCAGCAGTTTCTTTATGACAAGCCAGCCCCAGCATTTT
TRBV14	TRBJ2-2	-	many	CASSQVGSPTGELFF	TGTGCCAGCAGCCAAGTAGGGAGCCCCACCGGGGAGCTGTTTTTT
TRBV7-9	TRBJ2-5	-	many	CASSPPGARETQYF	TGTGCCAGCAGCCCGCCCGGGGCTAGGGAGACCCAGTACTTC
TRBV27	TRBJ1-2	TRBD1	few	CASKPGQANYGYTF	TGTGCCAGCAAGCCGGGACAGGCTAACTATGGCTACACCTTC
TRBV10-3	TRBJ1-5	-	many	CAISVEGNQPQHF	TGTGCCATCAGTGTTGAGGGGAATCAGCCCCAGCATTTT
TRBV6-2/TRBV6-3	TRBJ2-3	-	many	CASSYRDNTDTQYF	TGTGCCAGCAGTTACCGGGACAACACAGATACGCAGTATTTT
TRBV29-1	TRBJ2-5	TRBD1	many	CSVEDRIGTAQETQYF	TGCAGCGTTGAAGATCGGATTGGGACAGCCCAAGAGACCCAGTACTTC
TRBV2	TRBJ1-5	-	few	CASTPKYSNQPQHF	TGTGCCAGCACTCCTAAGTATAGCAATCAGCCCCAGCATTTT
TRBV9	TRBJ1-5	-	-	CASSVEEGSNQPQHF	TGTGCCAGCAGCGTAGAAGAGGGAAGCAATCAGCCCCAGCATTTT
TRBV21-1	TRBJ1-5	-	-	CASLGQPQHF	TGTGCCAGTCTAGGACAGCCCCAGCATTTT
TRBV29-1	TRBJ2-3	-	many	CSAGGDTQYF	TGCAGCGCCGGGGGAGATACGCAGTATTTT
TRBV27	TRBJ2-7	TRBD2	many	CASSGLAGYYEQYF	TGTGCCAGCAGCGGACTAGCGGGGTACTACGAGCAGTACTTC
TRBV7-9	TRBJ1-4	-	-	CASSPAPLEEKLFF	TGTGCCAGCAGCCCGGCCCCCCTTGAAGAAAAACTGTTTTTT
TRBV29-1	TRBJ1-1	-	-	CSVGATVMNTEAFF	TGCAGCGTTGGGGCGACAGTGATGAACACTGAAGCTTTCTTT
TRBV28	TRBJ2-7	-	many	CASGWAEPYEQYF	TGTGCCAGTGGGTGGGCGGAACCCTACGAGCAGTACTTC
TRBV7-9	TRBJ2-1	TRBD2	few	CASSWTSSNEQFF	TGTGCCAGCAGCTGGACTAGTTCCAATGAGCAGTTCTTC
TRBV3-1	TRBJ2-7	TRBD2	many	CASSQESGGASEQYF	TGTGCCAGCAGCCAAGAAAGCGGGGGGGCCTCCGAGCAGTACTTC
TRBV7-2	TRBJ2-3	-	many	CASSMEGGTTDTQYF	TGTGCCAGCAGCATGGAAGGGGGAACCACAGATACGCAGTATTTT
TRBV5-6	TRBJ2-1	-	-	CASTSAGRFYNEQFF	TGTGCCAGCACCTCGGCGGGGCGCTTTTACAATGAGCAGTTCTTC
TRBV5-6	TRBJ1-5	-	many	CASSLGRSNQPQHF	TGTGCCAGCAGCTTGGGGCGGAGTAATCAGCCCCAGCATTTT
TRBV7-3	TRBJ1-1	-	many	CASSLDGPGTEAFF	TGTGCCAGCAGCTTAGACGGTCCGGGCACTGAAGCTTTCTTT
TRBV29-1	TRBJ1-2	TRBD1	few	CSVDGQGVGGYTF	TGCAGCGTAGACGGACAGGGTGTTGGAGGCTACACCTTC
TRBV29-1	TRBJ2-3	-	few	CTIFGTGSTDTQYF	TGCACCATATTTGGGACCGGTAGCACAGATACGCAGTATTTT
TRBV20-1	TRBJ2-1	TRBD2	many	CSVSLAEYNEQFF	TGCAGTGTATCCCTAGCGGAATACAATGAGCAGTTCTTC
TRBV14	TRBJ1-6	-	-	CASSQDSYNSPLHF	TGTGCCAGCAGCCAAGATTCGTATAATTCACCCCTCCACTTT
TRBV12-5	TRBJ2-3	-	many	CASGHTTDTQYF	TGTGCTAGTGGGCACACTACAGATACGCAGTATTTT
TRBV9	TRBJ1-6	TRBD1	-	CASSVGGRTGDSPLHF	TGTGCCAGCAGCGTTGGGGGAAGGACAGGGGATTCACCCCTCCACTTT
TRBV29-1	TRBJ2-2	-	-	CSVPWTETGELFF	TGCAGCGTGCCCTGGACGGAGACCGGGGAGCTGTTTTTT
TRBV11-3	TRBJ1-3	-	few	CASSRGPGNTIYF	TGTGCCAGCAGCCGAGGGCCTGGAAACACCATATATTTT
TRBV6-5	TRBJ2-7	TRBD2	few	CASSTTSGRVSYEQYF	TGTGCCAGCAGCACGACTAGCGGGAGAGTGTCCTACGAGCAGTACTTC
TRBV7-2	TRBJ2-3	TRBD1	many	CASSQGQGTDTQYF	TGTGCCAGCAGCCAAGGACAGGGGACAGATACGCAGTATTTT
TRBV4-3	TRBJ1-1	TRBD1	few	CASSQITGVATEAFF	TGCGCCAGCAGCCAGATTACAGGGGTGGCCACTGAAGCTTTCTTT
TRBV12-3/TRBV12-4	TRBJ1-1	-	few	CASSDDRSMNTEAFF	TGTGCCAGCAGTGACGACAGGTCCATGAACACTGAAGCTTTCTTT
TRBV10-3	TRBJ2-7	TRBD2	few	CAISPWTSGALASYEQYF	TGTGCCATCAGTCCTTGGACTAGCGGGGCTCTGGCCTCCTACGAGCAGTACTTC
TRBV7-9	TRBJ1-1	-	many	CASSLDARGEAFF	TGTGCCAGCAGCTTAGATGCCAGGGGTGAAGCTTTCTTT
TRBV7-9	TRBJ2-5	-	many	CASSLGPGEKTQYF	TGTGCCAGCAGCTTAGGGCCGGGGGAAAAGACCCAGTACTTC
TRBV5-6	TRBJ2-3	-	many	CASSGEDRADTQYF	TGTGCCAGCAGCGGAGAGGATAGGGCAGATACGCAGTATTTT
TRBV7-2	TRBJ1-2	TRBD1	few	CASSARQGSMNGYTF	TGTGCCAGCAGCGCACGACAGGGGAGTATGAATGGCTACACCTTC
TRBV12-3/TRBV12-4	TRBJ2-7	TRBD2	few	CASRGESREQYF	TGTGCCAGCCGGGGGGAGTCTCGGGAGCAGTACTTC
TRBV7-6	TRBJ2-5	TRBD2	-	CASTSGTSGGETQYF	TGTGCCAGCACCTCCGGGACTAGCGGGGGTGAGACCCAGTACTTC
TRBV10-3	TRBJ1-2	-	many	CAISEGQVLEGYTF	TGTGCCATCAGTGAGGGGCAGGTCCTTGAAGGCTACACCTTC
TRBV5-6	TRBJ1-3	-	many	CASSLGLLSGNTIYF	TGTGCCAGCAGCCTGGGACTTCTCTCTGGAAACACCATATATTTT
TRBV29-1	TRBJ2-3	-	many	CSVLRRRTSTDTQYF	TGCAGCGTCCTGAGACGGCGAACTAGCACAGATACGCAGTATTTT
TRBV4-1	TRBJ1-1	-	-	CASSQDQGTEAFF	TGCGCCAGCAGCCAAGACCAGGGCACTGAAGCTTTCTTT
TRBV12-3/TRBV12-4	TRBJ2-5	TRBD2	many	CASSSSGRSQETQYF	TGTGCCAGCAGCAGTAGCGGGAGAAGTCAGGAGACCCAGTACTTC
TRBV12-3/TRBV12-4	TRBJ2-3	-	many	CASSLFRVDTQYF	TGTGCCAGCAGTTTATTCAGGGTAGATACGCAGTATTTT
TRBV5-4	TRBJ1-1	-	many	CATGQELNTEAFF	TGTGCCACTGGGCAGGAGCTGAACACTGAAGCTTTCTTT
TRBV5-1	TRBJ2-7	TRBD1	many	CASRGTASSYEQYF	TGCGCCAGCAGGGGGACAGCCAGCTCCTACGAGCAGTACTTC
TRBV6-2/TRBV6-3	TRBJ2-3	-	few	CASRPLLQGDTQYF	TGTGCCAGCAGACCACTACTTCAGGGGGATACGCAGTATTTT
TRBV6-1	TRBJ2-1	TRBD1	few	CASSGQGRGGEQFF	TGTGCCAGCAGTGGACAGGGAAGAGGAGGTGAGCAGTTCTTC
TRBV3-1	TRBJ2-3	TRBD1	many	CASSQDKGQGVDTQYF	TGTGCCAGCAGCCAAGATAAGGGACAGGGAGTCGATACGCAGTATTTT
TRBV6-2/TRBV6-3	TRBJ1-5	-	many	CATSRSYSDQPQHF	TGTGCCACCTCGAGGTCTTATTCCGATCAGCCCCAGCATTTT
TRBV20-1	TRBJ2-5	-	-	CSARLGWETQYF	TGCAGTGCTAGGCTAGGCTGGGAGACCCAGTACTTC